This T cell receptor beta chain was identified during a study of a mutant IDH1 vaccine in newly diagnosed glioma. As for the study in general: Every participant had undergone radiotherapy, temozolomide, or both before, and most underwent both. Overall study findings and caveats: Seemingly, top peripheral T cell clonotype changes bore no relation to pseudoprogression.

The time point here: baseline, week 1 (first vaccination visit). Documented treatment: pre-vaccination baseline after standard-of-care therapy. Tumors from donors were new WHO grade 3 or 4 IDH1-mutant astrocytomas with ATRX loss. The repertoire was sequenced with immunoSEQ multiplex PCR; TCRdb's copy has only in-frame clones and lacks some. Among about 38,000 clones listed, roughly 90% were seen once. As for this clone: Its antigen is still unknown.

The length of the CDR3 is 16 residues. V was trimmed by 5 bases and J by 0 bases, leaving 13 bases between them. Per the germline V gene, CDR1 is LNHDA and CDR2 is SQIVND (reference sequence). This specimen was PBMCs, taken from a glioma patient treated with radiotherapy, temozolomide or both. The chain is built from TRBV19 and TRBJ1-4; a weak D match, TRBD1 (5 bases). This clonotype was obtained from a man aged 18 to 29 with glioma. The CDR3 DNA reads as TGTGCCAGTAGTGCCCGAGGAGGGGCAACTAATGAAAAACTGTTTTTT. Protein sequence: CASSARGGATNEKLFF.